The T cell receptor (beta chain) described here comes from a study of OX40 agonist ivuxolimab in advanced cancers. Study results and caveats: Average numbers of expanded clones were greater in CD8+ T cells than in CD4+.

Here immunoSEQ multiplex PCR was the method, and the copy in TCRdb shows in-frame clones only, minus some. The sample comprises roughly 67,000 clones, 75% to 85% of which are singletons, and about 1.7% rests with the top ten. In regard to this clone: Its antigen is still unknown.

The CDR3 is made up of 15 amino acids. V gave up 3 bases and J gave up 4 bases, with 15 bases separating them. The V gene's germline CDR1 is SGHVS and CDR2 FQNEAQ. Sequencing used CD4+ or CD8+ T cells sorted from blood, obtained in a trial of the OX40 agonist ivuxolimab. The receptor was derived from an adult with an advanced solid tumor such as melanoma, head and neck, liver or kidney cancer. The chain has TRBV7-8 and TRBJ1-2; D might be TRBD1 (5 bases). The CDR3 bases are TGTGCCAGCAGCTTTGGCAGGGACGGGTCCTATGGCTACACCTTC. It is translated as CASSFGRDGSYGYTF.